This T cell receptor (beta chain) was identified during a study of blood T cell repertoires in COVID-19. Study-level background: The cDNA or gDNA used as material had been derived from T cells, B-cell-depleted T cells, or PBMCs.

Those enrolled in Seattle joined during active infection and were followed longitudinally afterward. Germline V gives CDR1 SGDLS, CDR2 YYNGEE. The CDR3 runs to 14 residues. The J segment lost 5 bases and the V segment lost 1 base, leaving 2 bases of the junction unmatched. The authors' processing: For nucleated cells, counts were estimated from reference gene primer amplification. The table came from immunoSEQ multiplex PCR; TCRdb's copy has only in-frame clones and leaves some out. The V and J calls and clone size are taken from that table; D and trimming were inferred from the DNA. The sample consists of 200,000 to 250,000 clones, around 80% of them appearing once.

The rearrangement links TRBV9 to TRBJ2-2; 7 bases line up with TRBD1. Sequenced input: peripheral blood. This TCR came from a woman in her twenties or thirties with COVID-19, enrolled during active disease. The CDR3 loop reads CASSVHRGTGELFF. The CDR3 nucleotides are TGTGCCAGCAGCGTACACAGGGGAACCGGGGAGCTGTTTTTT. Together with reference TRBV9 and TRBJ2-2, the CDR3 gives the full variable domain: DSGVTQTPKHLITATGQRVTLRCSPRSGDLSVYWYQQSLDQGLQFLIQYYNGEERAKGNILERFSAQQFPDLHSELNLSSLELGDSALYFCASSVHRGTGELFFGEGSRLTVL.